The following is a TCR beta chain sequence with its context. Its antigen is not yet known. At one boundary the junction diverges from the germline segment, which might be a read error. This specimen belongs to a study of vaccination and CD4 T cells after COVID-19 (dated 2022 in TCRdb). At the level of the whole study: Convalescent patients had a positive SARS-CoV-2 result on nasal swab PCR, and of these patients, several had mild disease and one had severe disease. Six males and four females were included in the convalescent cohort, with two Hispanic individuals, seven Caucasians, two Asians and one multiracial person represented. Each participant got two doses of either the Pfizer-BioNTech BNT162b2 vaccine (n=8) or the Moderna mRNA-1273 vaccine (n=2). Post-COVID blood samples were collected from convalescent patients a median of around 100 days after diagnosis, with a range of roughly 35 to 180 days. Post-vaccine blood samples were collected a median of approximately 68 days after the second vaccine dose, ranging from roughly 12 to 241 days. The cultures were stimulated with overlapping spike peptide pools from SARS-CoV-2 and from the common cold coronaviruses HCoV-NL63, HCoV-OC43 and HCoV-229E. In control cultures, a CEFX viral epitope pool was used as positive control, an HIV-1 Nef peptide pool was used as negative control, or no peptide was added. The spike-specific CD4+ TCR repertoire was compared before and after mRNA vaccination in fewer than eleven COVID-19 convalescent patients and a few infection-naive healthy vaccine recipients. Here is what the overall study found, with its caveats: In convalescent patients, a median 86.3% of post-vaccine SARS-CoV-2-reactive clones were detected only after vaccination, and vaccine-specific priming was suggested by this finding. Of the vaccine-specific clones found in convalescent patients, nearly all (304 of 307) were mono-reactive for SARS-CoV-2 spike instead of being cross-reactive with common cold coronaviruses. The study included relatively few convalescent patients and did not analyze early timepoints after natural infection. Although the median number of SARS-CoV-2-reactive clonotypes went up from fewer than 25 after infection to 30 to 45 after vaccination, the increase was not significant.

Sample treatment or condition, as interpreted from the label and publication: roughly ten-day PBMC culture with coronavirus spike peptide pools or control peptides (ViraFEST assay). The ViraFEST assay, used in the study, expanded antigen-specific T cells with peptide pools and then identified the expanded clonotypes through TCR sequencing. Positive SARS-CoV-2 PCR tests in the convalescent patients dated from March to December 2020, before Alpha, Beta and Delta variants emerged in the United States. Each well held two million PBMCs cultured with around 9 ug/ml peptide pools in IMDM containing approximately 4.8% human AB serum and 7.5 to 10 IU/ml IL-2. Half of the culture medium was replaced with fresh IL-2-containing medium on days 3 and 7. After roughly 11 days of culture, CD4+ T cells were isolated by negative selection with the EasySep CD4+ T cell isolation kit. Ficoll-Paque Plus gradient centrifugation was used to isolate PBMCs from whole blood, and the isolated PBMCs were then either used fresh or cryopreserved at -140C. Culture conditions were generally each tested in triplicate wells.

The library was built by means of PCR. DNA from cultured CD4+ T cells underwent TCR sequencing with the Oncomine TCR Beta short-read assay at the Johns Hopkins FTIC core. The QIAamp micro DNA kit was used to extract genomic DNA from the cultured CD4+ T cells. Oncomine TCR Beta libraries from cultured CD4+ T cells were pooled with unique dual indexes and sequenced on an Illumina iSeq 100. Per the authors' processing: Non-productive sequences were removed, and CDR3s not starting with C, not ending with F or W, or shorter than 7 amino acids were discarded. The MANAFEST web application was used to identify antigen-specific clonotypes by comparing peptide-stimulated wells against reference wells and other culture wells. Positive clones required FDR below 0.05, an odds ratio above 5, and productive frequency above 0.1% in at least two of three replicate wells. A clonotype counted as cross-reactive if it showed significant expansion both in the SARS-CoV-2 spike wells and in at least one common cold coronavirus spike condition. Similarity between CDR3 sequences was evaluated in R version 3.6.1 using Levenshtein distances (stringdist) and unrooted phylogenetic trees (ape). TCRdb passed the public sequencing reads through fastp at Q25 and MiXCR, retaining productive beta sequences. Every entry covers one CDR3 protein and lists the most common genes and DNA from its rows. Here the V and J calls rest on TCRdb's processing, not on the authors' analysis. The sample yields 8,500 to 13,000 distinct CDR3 sequences; about two fifths were counted once. Of the sample, 11% falls within the top ten clones.

The specimen was CD4+ T cells from blood, cultured in vitro, collected after SARS-CoV-2 vaccination. The TCR was taken from a human donor who had recovered from COVID-19.

The CDR3 is CSARAVGSRGGRVWHF. The DNA sequence is as follows: TGCAGTGCTAGAGCCGTGGGGTCCAGGGGCGGGAGGGTTTGGCACTTC. Recombination joined TRBV20-1 with TRBJ2-7, with TRBD2 matching 9 junction bases. Spanning cysteine to phenylalanine, the CDR3 consists of 16 amino acids. Only CDR3 DNA remains: 48 bases, in frame from the first base. According to the germline V gene (reference sequence), CDR1 reads DFQATT and CDR2 reads SNEGSKA.